Sequencing of this TCR beta chain was carried out in a study of T cell repertoires in cytomegalovirus infection. At the level of the study: CMV infection and matching HLA type were both indicated by public TCR beta signatures.

This clonotype was seen at least ten times. This CDR3 has 14 residues. The germline V and J ends were trimmed by 0 bases and 8 bases, with 13 bases remaining between them. Germline assignment: CDR1 SGDLS and CDR2 YYNGEE. TCRdb reprocessed the reads via MiXCR and lists one record per CDR3 protein. The repertoire includes about 300,000 distinct CDR3 sequences, about 9.1% of them detected once, and around 2.4% sits in the top ten. Sequencing was performed on PBMCs. The chain couples TRBV9 to TRBJ2-3; D is possibly TRBD1 or TRBD2 (5 bases each). This receptor was identified in a human donor in good health (CMV status not recorded). Some clones in this sample may be carry-over from other donors' samples. For the CDR3, the DNA is TGTGCCAGCAGCGTAGGCCGGGACCTCGCTACGCAGTATTTT. Protein sequence: CASSVGRDLATQYF.